This passage covers 9 T cell receptor beta chains from one sample sequenced in a study of control samples from healthy donors and cancer patients. Measured with immunoSEQ multiplex PCR; TCRdb has only the in-frame clones, and not every one. The table shows about 160,000 clones, with roughly 89% occurring only once. What was sequenced was blood. These receptors originate from a man aged 30 to 39 in good health.

This clone was seen a few times. V usage is TRBV6-2 or TRBV6-3 and J usage is TRBJ2-2; 8 bases line up with TRBD1. The V gene's germline CDR1 is MNHEY and CDR2 SVGEGT. The CDR3 has 13 residues. V lost 5 bases and J lost 6; bases outside the gene matches: 2. CDR3 bases: TGTGCCAGCAGTCAACAGGGGGCCGGGGAGCTGTTTTTT. It yields the protein CASSQQGAGELFF.

V and J are TRBV28 and TRBJ1-5; a weak D match, TRBD1 (6 bases). Germline-derived CDR1 and CDR2 are MDHEN and SYDVKM. The CDR3 is 14 amino acids. The ends were cut back, 7 bases at V and 7 bases at J, with 17 bases in the middle. The CDR3 is CASTPGDYKQPQHF. CDR3 coding DNA: TGTGCCAGCACCCCAGGGGATTATAAACAGCCCCAGCATTTT.

The chain has TRBV19 and TRBJ1-1; tentative D call: TRBD1 (5 bases). Trimming took 6 bases from V and 4 from J, leaving 15 bases between them. The CDR3 is 14 amino acids. The germline V gene has CDR1 LNHDA and CDR2 SQIVND (reference sequence). CDR3: CASSRQPLGTEAFF. The DNA of the CDR3 is TGTGCCAGTAGCAGACAGCCCCTGGGCACTGAAGCTTTCTTT.

The V call is TRBV6-2 or TRBV6-3, the J call TRBJ1-2; perhaps TRBD1 as D (5 bases). There are 16 residues in the CDR3. Germline values: CDR1 MNHEY, CDR2 SVGEGT. Trimming removed 0 bases at V and 2 bases at J, with 13 bases between. The CDR3: CASSYSLMGENYGYTF. DNA for the CDR3: TGTGCCAGCAGTTACTCGTTGATGGGGGAAAACTATGGCTACACCTTC.

This rearrangement joins TRBV5-4 to TRBJ2-7, with TRBD1 matching 9 bases. Germline CDR1 is SGHNT and CDR2 is YYREEE (reference sequence). This CDR3 has 16 residues. V trimming: 2 bases; J trimming: 0 bases; junction bases outside the gene matches: 6. The CDR3 loop reads CASSFDRGGSSYEQYF. DNA for the CDR3: TGTGCCAGCAGCTTCGACAGGGGGGGAAGCTCCTACGAGCAGTACTTC.

This clone was recorded once. The chain links TRBV27 to TRBJ1-4; TRBD1 agrees at 7 bases. V lost 10 bases and J lost 0; bases outside the gene matches: 11. The length of the CDR3 is 16 residues. CDR1 MNHEY and CDR2 SMNVEV come from the germline V gene (reference sequence). CDR3 loop: CATKAGQGATNEKLFF. DNA for the CDR3: TGTGCCACCAAAGCGGGTCAGGGGGCAACTAATGAAAAACTGTTTTTT.

This clone turned up a few times. The chain recombines TRBV3-1 (or the pseudogene TRBV3-2) with TRBJ2-1, with 14 nucleotides matching TRBD2. After removal of 0 bases from V and 12 bases from J, the junction contained 13 bases not matched to a gene. The CDR3 runs 18 residues. The germline CDR1 and CDR2 sequences are LGHDT and YNNKEL (reference sequence). CDR3 in DNA: TGTGCCAGCAGCCAAGAAGGATCCGGGACTAGCGGGAGTCGAAGGCAGTTCTTC. Amino acid sequence: CASSQEGSGTSGSRRQFF.

The sample holds one count of this clone. This rearrangement joins TRBV6-5 to TRBJ1-5; D is unresolved. This CDR3 is built from 13 residues. V lost 6 bases, J lost 0 bases, and 6 bases lay in between. CDR1 and CDR2 from the germline V gene are MNHEY and SVGAGI. CDR3: CASSTSSNQPQHF. The CDR3 nucleotides read TGTGCCAGCAGCACAAGTAGCAATCAGCCCCAGCATTTT.

V is TRBV7-2 and J is TRBJ2-7; D unresolved. CDR3 size: 13 residues. V lost 1 base, J lost 4 bases, and 8 bases lay in between. Germline CDR1 reads SGHTA; CDR2 reads FQGNSA. The CDR3 DNA reads as TGTGCCAGCAGCTTAGTGGACGGTTACGAGCAGTACTTC. This sequence encodes CASSLVDGYEQYF.